The rows below give T cell receptor beta chains drawn from one sample of a study of T cells in Graves' hyperthyroidism and ophthalmopathy. A single record per CDR3 protein comes from TCRdb applying MiXCR to the multiplex PCR reads. This table has nearly 250,000 distinct CDR3 sequences, over 15% appearing once. Sequencing was carried out using blood. The receptors shown here come from a woman between 18 and 29 years old with Graves' ophthalmopathy. Both conserved end residues are part of each CDR3.

v_call	j_call	cdr3_aa
TRBV18	TRBJ1-1	CASSPPRQGGTEAFF
TRBV7-9	TRBJ2-3	CASSLALRASDQSTDTQYF
TRBV30	TRBJ1-2	CAWSGGNYGYTF
TRBV28	TRBJ2-2	CASSLSGQGDGELFF
TRBV29-1	TRBJ2-1	CSVGRGTSGRYEQFF
TRBV27	TRBJ2-3	CASSNRDSYTDTQYF
TRBV2	TRBJ2-5	CASSYIRGTQYF
TRBV2	TRBJ2-7	CASSELSGTGVGYGQYF
TRBV24-1	TRBJ2-2	CATSAGTGELFF
TRBV7-9	TRBJ2-3	CASSLALLLATSTDTQYF
TRBV5-5	TRBJ2-7	CASLLNYEHYEQYF
TRBV5-8	TRBJ2-3	CASSFSGGPTDTQYF
TRBV7-9	TRBJ2-7	CASSLLAGGGVSSYEQYF
TRBV12-3/TRBV12-4	TRBJ1-1	CASSLFRRGTEAFF
TRBV3-1	TRBJ2-5	CASSRPSGTGLRETQYF
TRBV20-1	TRBJ2-1	CSARELGKYNEQFF
TRBV7-2	TRBJ2-7	CASSLTRASGTYEQYF
TRBV20-1	TRBJ1-4	CSARGRGEKLFF
TRBV12-3/TRBV12-4	TRBJ1-2	CASSKDRDRGHGYTF
TRBV4-1	TRBJ2-2	CASSLNNLNTGELFF
TRBV28	TRBJ2-7	CASSFNGRGIKIEQYF
TRBV19	TRBJ2-7	CARGNSVTYEQYF
TRBV7-6	TRBJ1-4	CASSPWTGEYEKLFF
TRBV19	TRBJ2-1	CASTRDSSYNEQFF
TRBV5-4	TRBJ2-1	CASSVVWGSYNEQFF
TRBV28	TRBJ1-5	CASSAQAGTGGGGGQYSNQPQHF